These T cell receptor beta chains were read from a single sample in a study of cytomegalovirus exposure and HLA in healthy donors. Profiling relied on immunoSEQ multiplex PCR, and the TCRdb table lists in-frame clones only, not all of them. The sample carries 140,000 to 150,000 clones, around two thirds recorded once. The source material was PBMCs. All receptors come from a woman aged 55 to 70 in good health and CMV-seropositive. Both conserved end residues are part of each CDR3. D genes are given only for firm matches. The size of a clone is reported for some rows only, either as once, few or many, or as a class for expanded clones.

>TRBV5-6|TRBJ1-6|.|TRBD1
CASSETGAPHYNSPLHF
TGTGCCAGCAGCGAGACAGGGGCTCCCCATTATAATTCACCCCTCCACTTT
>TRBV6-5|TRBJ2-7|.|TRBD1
CASRADRENYEQYF
TGTGCCAGCAGAGCGGACAGGGAGAACTACGAGCAGTACTTC
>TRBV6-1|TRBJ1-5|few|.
CASREQDYQPQHF
TGTGCCAGCAGGGAACAGGATTATCAGCCCCAGCATTTT
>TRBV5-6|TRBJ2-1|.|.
CASSLGGAYNEQFF
TGTGCCAGCAGCTTGGGAGGCGCCTACAATGAGCAGTTCTTC
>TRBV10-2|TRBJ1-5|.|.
CASSEYYIIGDQPQHF
TGCGCCAGCAGTGAGTACTACATCATCGGAGATCAGCCCCAGCATTTT
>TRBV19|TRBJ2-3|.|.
CASRHAGSTDTQYF
TGTGCCAGTAGGCATGCCGGGAGCACAGATACGCAGTATTTT
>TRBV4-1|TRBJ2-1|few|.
CASSQVSGSSYNEQFF
TGCGCCAGCAGCCAAGTGTCGGGAAGCTCCTACAATGAGCAGTTCTTC
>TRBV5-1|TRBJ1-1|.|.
CASSWRSANTEAFF
TGCGCCAGCAGTTGGAGGTCCGCGAACACTGAAGCTTTCTTT
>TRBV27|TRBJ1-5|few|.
CASSPRGGTRSNQPQHF
TGTGCCAGCAGCCCCCGGGGGGGGACGAGGAGCAATCAGCCCCAGCATTTT
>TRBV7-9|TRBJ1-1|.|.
CASSVRGPEAFF
TGTGCCAGCAGCGTCAGGGGTCCTGAAGCTTTCTTT
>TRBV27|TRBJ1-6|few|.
CASSLEGNNSPLHF
TGTGCCAGCAGTTTGGAGGGGAACAATTCACCCCTCCACTTT
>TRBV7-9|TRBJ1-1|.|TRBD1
CASSYGQGLRYTEAFF
TGTGCCAGCAGCTATGGACAGGGTTTAAGGTACACTGAAGCTTTCTTT
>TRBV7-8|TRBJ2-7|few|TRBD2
CASSARLAGGNYEQYF
TGTGCCAGCAGCGCACGGCTAGCGGGAGGGAACTACGAGCAGTACTTC
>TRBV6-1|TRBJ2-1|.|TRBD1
CASSELGNRGPYNEQFF
TGTGCCAGCAGTGAATTAGGGAACAGGGGCCCTTACAATGAGCAGTTCTTC
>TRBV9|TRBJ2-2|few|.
CASSVVALGELFF
TGTGCCAGCAGCGTAGTAGCTCTCGGGGAGCTGTTTTTT
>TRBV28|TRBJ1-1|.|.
CASTGVTEAFF
TGTGCCAGCACCGGGGTTACTGAAGCTTTCTTT
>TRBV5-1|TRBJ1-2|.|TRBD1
CASSFDRGRHDGYTF
TGCGCCAGCAGCTTCGACAGGGGGCGTCACGATGGCTACACCTTC
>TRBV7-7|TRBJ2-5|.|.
CASSLGLTPQETQYF
TGTGCCAGCAGCTTAGGATTGACACCCCAAGAGACCCAGTACTTC
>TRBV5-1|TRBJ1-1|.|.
CASSLANLRNTEAFF
TGCGCCAGCAGCTTGGCCAACCTAAGAAACACTGAAGCTTTCTTT
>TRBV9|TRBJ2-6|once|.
CASSWTDYSGANVLTF
TGTGCCAGCAGTTGGACGGACTACTCTGGGGCCAACGTCCTGACTTTC
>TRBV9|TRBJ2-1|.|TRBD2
CASSAGGDLNEQFF
TGTGCCAGCAGCGCCGGGGGGGACTTAAATGAGCAGTTCTTC
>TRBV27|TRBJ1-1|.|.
CASSFIGQKKAFF
TGTGCCAGCAGTTTTATTGGCCAAAAGAAGGCTTTCTTT
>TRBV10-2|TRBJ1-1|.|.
CASSVGAGDFEAFF
TGCGCCAGCAGTGTTGGAGCGGGAGACTTTGAAGCTTTCTTT
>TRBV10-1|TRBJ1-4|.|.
CASSESGRGKLFF
TGCGCCAGCAGTGAGTCAGGCAGGGGAAAACTGTTTTTT
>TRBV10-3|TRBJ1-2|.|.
CAINESSWAGTNYGYTF
TGTGCCATCAATGAGTCGAGCTGGGCAGGGACTAACTATGGCTACACCTTC
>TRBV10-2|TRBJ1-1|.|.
CASTEPLGQGGGKAFF
TGCGCCAGCACCGAACCCCTTGGGCAGGGCGGGGGAAAAGCTTTCTTT
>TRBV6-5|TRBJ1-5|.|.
CASSWGRDQPQHF
TGTGCCAGCAGTTGGGGGAGGGATCAGCCCCAGCATTTT
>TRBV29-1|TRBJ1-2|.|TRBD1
CSVEDRGAGDRGREGYTF
TGCAGCGTTGAAGATCGGGGTGCCGGGGACAGGGGGCGCGAGGGCTACACCTTC
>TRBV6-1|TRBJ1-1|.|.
CASSETPGRGNTEAFF
TGTGCCAGCAGTGAAACCCCAGGGCGGGGGAACACTGAAGCTTTCTTT